These 25 T cell receptor beta chains were sequenced from one sample in a study of T-cell reconstitution after alpha-beta-depleted transplantation in children. The library targeted TCRbeta and was prepared with unique molecular identifiers. A single record per CDR3 protein comes from TCRdb applying MiXCR to the PCR reads. The sample has about 110,000 distinct CDR3 sequences, roughly 6.1% seen once. The sample in question was PBMCs, mostly from graft donor cells, obtained 360 days after TCRalphabeta/CD19-depleted stem cell transplant. These receptors were obtained from a male patient aged 2 to 9 who had a stem cell transplant for acute lymphoblastic leukemia, so the T cells may come from the graft donor.

The rearrangement joins TRBV18 to TRBJ2-5; D is uncertain. Matching the DNA end better, TRBJ2-4 makes the J call doubtful. The germline V gene has CDR1 KGHSH and CDR2 LQKENI. This CDR3 spans 15 amino acids. Written as DNA, the CDR3 is TGTGCCAGCTCACCAAAGAAACTAGCCAAAAACATTCAGTACTTC. This gives the protein CASSPKKLAKNIQYF.

Concerning this clonotype: A read error may account for a junction end that differs from germline. The chain has TRBV5-6 and TRBJ2-7, with a tentative D call TRBD1 (6 bases). The CDR3 runs to 19 residues. Germline lookup yields CDR1 SGHDT and CDR2 YYEEEE. For the CDR3, the DNA is TGTGCCAGGAGCTCCGGGCTCCTCTCACAGGGATGGCCTACCTACGAGCAGTACTTC. Its translation is CARSSGLLSQGWPTYEQYF. Full variable domain (rest looked up from reference TRBV5-6 and TRBJ2-7): DAGVTQSPTHLIKTRGQQVTLRCSPKSGHDTVSWYQQALGQGPQFIFQYYEEEERQRGNFPDRFSGHQFPNYSSELNVNALLLGDSALYLCARSSGLLSQGWPTYEQYFGPGTRLTVT.

The chain couples TRBV24-1 to TRBJ2-3; no clear D. The CDR3 runs 11 residues. V was shortened by 5 bases and J by 4 bases, with 3 bases between the two germline ends. CDR1 and CDR2 from the germline V gene are KGHDR and SFDVKD. This CDR3 is CATSGADTQYF. The CDR3 nucleotides are TGTGCCACCAGTGGGGCAGATACGCAGTATTTT.

This clonotype was counted ten times or more. This sequence joins TRBV5-6 and TRBJ2-7; D is ambiguous. The V end lost 1 base, the J end lost 5 bases, and 13 bases lay between the germline ends. Germline V gives CDR1 SGHDT, CDR2 YYEEEE. The CDR3 spans 14 residues. CDR3 amino acids: CASSLLGIPNEQYF. The CDR3 nucleotides read TGTGCCAGCAGCTTGTTAGGGATCCCCAACGAGCAGTACTTC. The complete variable domain, with remaining parts taken from reference TRBV5-6 and TRBJ2-7, reads DAGVTQSPTHLIKTRGQQVTLRCSPKSGHDTVSWYQQALGQGPQFIFQYYEEEERQRGNFPDRFSGHQFPNYSSELNVNALLLGDSALYLCASSLLGIPNEQYFGPGTRLTVT.

This clonotype was counted many times. The rearrangement uses TRBV5-1 and TRBJ1-1; possibly TRBD1 for D (6 bases). The germline gives CDR1 SGHRS, CDR2 YFSETQ. The germline V and J ends were trimmed by 0 bases and 4 bases, with 13 bases remaining between them. CDR3 length: 15 amino acids. The DNA for the CDR3 is TGCGCCAGCAGCTTGGTCGGGGGCCGCCCCACTGAAGCTTTCTTT. This encodes CASSLVGGRPTEAFF.

This clonotype has more than one count but fewer than ten. This CDR3 is CASSPRGTLYNEQFF. CDR3 DNA sequence: TGTGCCAGCAGCCCTAGAGGGACTCTCTACAATGAGCAGTTCTTC. The chain has TRBV11-2 and TRBJ2-1; possible D gene TRBD2, 6 bases. There are 15 residues in the CDR3. The ends were cut back, 5 bases at V and 3 bases at J, with 14 bases in the middle. Germline V gene sequence: CDR1 SGHAT, CDR2 FQNNGV. The entire variable domain, with the rest obtained from reference TRBV11-2 and TRBJ2-1, is as follows: EAGVAQSPRYKIIEKRQSVAFWCNPISGHATLYWYQQILGQGPKLLIQFQNNGVVDDSQLPKDRFSAERLKGVDSTLKIQPAKLEDSAVYLCASSPRGTLYNEQFFGPGTRLTVL.

This clonotype was seen ten or more times. The chain uses TRBV28 and TRBJ2-3; D uncertain. With 7 bases removed from V and 4 bases from J, the gap between germline ends came to 12 bases. The germline V gene encodes CDR1 MDHEN and CDR2 SYDVKM. The CDR3 has 13 amino acids. The CDR3 reads CASTPRISDTQYF. CDR3 sequence (DNA): TGTGCCAGCACCCCCAGGATTTCAGATACGCAGTATTTT. Supplemented by reference TRBV28 and TRBJ2-3, the full variable domain reads DVKVTQSSRYLVKRTGEKVFLECVQDMDHENMFWYRQDPGLGLRLIYFSYDVKMKEKGDIPEGYSVSREKKERFSLILESASTNQTSMYLCASTPRISDTQYFGPGTRLTVL.

This chain links TRBV27 with TRBJ1-5; the match to TRBD1 covers 8 bases. CDR3 length equals 14 residues. Germline V lookup: CDR1 MNHEY, CDR2 SMNVEV (reference sequence). Trimming at V came to 8 bases and at J to 1 base, leaving 4 bases not matched to a gene. This chain's CDR3 is CASQDRGSNQPQHF. CDR3 DNA sequence: TGTGCCAGCCAAGACAGGGGCAGCAATCAGCCCCAGCATTTT.

The chain has TRBV10-3 and TRBJ2-7, with D maybe TRBD1 (6 bases). Between the trimmed V and J ends, which lost 9 bases and 2 bases, there was a span of 20 bases. The CDR3 loop spans 15 amino acids. Germline loops: CDR1 ENHRY, CDR2 SYGVKD. CDR3 bases: TGTGCCATTAGGAAGACAGGAGAAGAACCCTACGAGCAGTACTTC. It codes for CAIRKTGEEPYEQYF.

This clonotype was counted a few times. The rearrangement uses TRBV11-2 and TRBJ1-6; D not certain. The V and J ends lost 5 bases and 9 bases respectively, with 8 bases between them. This CDR3 has 12 amino acids. Germline loops: CDR1 SGHAT, CDR2 FQNNGV. The CDR3: CASSDGFSPLHF. The CDR3, as DNA: TGTGCCAGCAGCGACGGGTTTTCACCCCTCCACTTT.

This clonotype was seen repeatedly, ten times or more. The gene calls are TRBV24-1 and TRBJ2-3, with 10 bases fitting TRBD1. The CDR3 is 16 residues long. The V segment lost 1 base and the J segment 3 bases; nucleotides outside the gene matches: 3. CDR1 is KGHDR, CDR2 SFDVKD, per germline. The chain's CDR3 is CATSDFGTGETDTQYF. The CDR3 DNA reads TGTGCCACCAGTGATTTTGGGACAGGGGAAACAGATACGCAGTATTTT.

This clonotype was seen repeatedly, ten times or more. This chain uses TRBV28 with TRBJ2-7; no definite D call. This CDR3 is 11 amino acids long. V was pared by 3 bases and J by 7 bases, with 7 bases between. Germline-derived CDR1 and CDR2 are MDHEN and SYDVKM. In DNA, the CDR3 is TGTGCCAGCAGTTTCTATGTAGAGCAGTACTTC. Translated, it gives CASSFYVEQYF.

The chain couples TRBV20-1 to TRBJ2-2; a possible D gene is TRBD2 (6 bases). Germline values: CDR1 DFQATT, CDR2 SNEGSKA (reference sequence). Trimming took 5 bases from V and 5 from J, leaving 21 bases between them. The CDR3 consists of 16 residues. The chain's CDR3 is CSASKDGTGVTGELFF. In DNA form, the CDR3 reads TGCAGTGCTTCAAAGGATGGAACGGGGGTGACCGGGGAGCTGTTTTTT.

In this sample, this clonotype turned up many times. CDR3 sequence reads: CASSLLGGDTQYF. CDR3 sequence (DNA): TGTGCCAGCAGCTTGCTCGGAGGAGATACGCAGTATTTT. The chain carries TRBV7-3 and TRBJ2-3; D might be TRBD2 (5 bases). Germline CDR1 and CDR2: SGHTA and FQGTGA. The CDR3 is 13 residues long. Trimming took 3 bases from V and 5 from J, leaving 9 bases between them.

This clonotype has a count of ten or more. J is TRBJ2-7 and V is TRBV6-5, with a possible D match to TRBD1 (6 bases). V was trimmed by 1 base and J by 4 bases, leaving 11 bases between them. This CDR3 is built from 14 residues. Germline CDR1 and CDR2: MNHEY and SVGAGI. CDR3 DNA: TGTGCCAGCAGTTACTTGGGACATCCTTACGAGCAGTACTTC. Its protein product is CASSYLGHPYEQYF.

This clonotype was seen a few times. The J gene is TRBJ2-5, the V gene TRBV24-1; the match to TRBD2 covers 10 bases. V trimming: 8 bases; J trimming: 4 bases; junction bases outside the gene matches: 15. The CDR3 spans 17 residues. Germline V gene data show CDR1 as KGHDR and CDR2 as SFDVKD. Written as DNA, the CDR3 is TGTGCCACCACCCGGGCGGTAGCGGGAGGTGTCCCAGAGACCCAGTACTTC. It specifies CATTRAVAGGVPETQYF.

The J gene is TRBJ2-2, the V gene TRBV10-2; 12 bases map to TRBD2. Germline V CDR1 and CDR2: WSHSY, SAAADI. J gave up 6 bases and V 2 bases, and 4 bases lay outside the gene matches. This CDR3 is built from 16 residues. CDR3 sequence reads: CASSEGSSGGAGELFF. The CDR3 nucleotides read TGCGCCAGCAGTGAGGGATCTAGCGGGGGGGCCGGGGAGCTGTTTTTT.

This chain links TRBV27 with TRBJ2-5, with D unresolved. V was pared by 4 bases and J by 4 bases, with 10 bases between. This CDR3 spans 13 amino acids. Germline loops: CDR1 MNHEY, CDR2 SMNVEV (reference sequence). The CDR3 DNA follows: TGTGCCAGCAGTTGGTCGAGCGCAGAGACCCAGTACTTC. Protein product: CASSWSSAETQYF.

This clonotype was detected many times. This sequence joins TRBV4-2 and TRBJ1-3, with no clear D. Trimming pared 1 base from V and 2 bases from J, leaving 15 bases between. In germline, CDR1 is LGHNA, CDR2 YNFKEQ. The CDR3 is 17 amino acids. The CDR3 sequence: CASSQAARNLPGNTIYF. The CDR3 DNA sequence: TGTGCCAGCAGCCAAGCGGCGCGAAACTTACCTGGAAACACCATATATTTT.

This clonotype has a count of ten or more. The chain employs TRBV20-1 and TRBJ2-3, with 12 bases lining up with TRBD2. The CDR3 loop spans 16 amino acids. V was clipped by 5 bases and J by 8 bases; unmatched bases: 14. Germline CDR1 is DFQATT and CDR2 is SNEGSKA (reference sequence). This chain's CDR3 is CSARPTSGGPMGTQYF. The CDR3 DNA follows: TGCAGTGCTCGTCCGACTAGCGGGGGTCCCATGGGTACGCAGTATTTT.

In its sample, this clonotype was seen many times. Written as DNA, the CDR3 is TGTGCCAGCAGCTTTCCCACGGCGGACCCGAACACCGGGGAGCTGTTTTTT. This sequence encodes CASSFPTADPNTGELFF. The chain carries TRBV7-9 and TRBJ2-2; no clear D gene. V lost 3 bases, J lost 0 bases, and 14 bases lay in between. Germline V gene sequence: CDR1 SEHNR, CDR2 FQNEAQ (reference sequence). The CDR3 has 17 amino acids.

Points on this clonotype: A single base separates this from a much larger clone, so it may be a read error. The CDR3 nucleotides are TGCAGCGTTGAACAGGGGCCCTACGAGCAGTACTTC. Translating it yields CSVEQGPYEQYF. The chain employs TRBV29-1 and TRBJ2-7; D might be TRBD1 (6 bases). The CDR3 loop spans 12 amino acids. The V and J ends lost 2 bases and 2 bases respectively, with 7 bases between them. Germline assignment: CDR1 SQVTM and CDR2 ANQGSEA.

There are many counts of this clonotype. This chain links TRBV7-2 with TRBJ2-3; D gene ambiguous. V dropped 0 bases and J dropped 4 bases, with 8 bases sitting between them. Germline V gene lookup returns CDR1 SGHTA and CDR2 FQGNSA. CDR3 length: 14 residues. The CDR3 bases are TGTGCCAGCAGCTTAGCGGTACCAGCAGATACGCAGTATTTT. It translates to CASSLAVPADTQYF.

This clonotype showed up many times. V usage is TRBV5-6 and J usage is TRBJ2-2; the match to TRBD1 covers 8 bases. Trimming cost V 2 bases and J 3 bases; bases outside gene matches: 12. Germline V gene data show CDR1 as SGHDT and CDR2 as YYEEEE. The CDR3 is 18 amino acids. CDR3: CASSFSFWTGKDTGELFF. CDR3 DNA: TGTGCCAGCAGCTTTAGCTTCTGGACAGGGAAGGACACCGGGGAGCTGTTTTTT. Using reference TRBV5-6 and TRBJ2-2 for the parts outside the CDR3, the full variable domain is DAGVTQSPTHLIKTRGQQVTLRCSPKSGHDTVSWYQQALGQGPQFIFQYYEEEERQRGNFPDRFSGHQFPNYSSELNVNALLLGDSALYLCASSFSFWTGKDTGELFFGEGSRLTVL.

The V gene is TRBV9, the J gene TRBJ2-1; a possible D gene is TRBD2 (6 bases). CDR3 length: 14 amino acids. The germline CDR1 and CDR2 sequences are SGDLS and YYNGEE. Between the trimmed V and J ends, which lost 3 bases and 0 bases, there was a span of 7 bases. This CDR3 is CASSGDFSYNEQFF. The CDR3, as DNA: TGTGCCAGCAGCGGGGACTTCTCCTACAATGAGCAGTTCTTC.